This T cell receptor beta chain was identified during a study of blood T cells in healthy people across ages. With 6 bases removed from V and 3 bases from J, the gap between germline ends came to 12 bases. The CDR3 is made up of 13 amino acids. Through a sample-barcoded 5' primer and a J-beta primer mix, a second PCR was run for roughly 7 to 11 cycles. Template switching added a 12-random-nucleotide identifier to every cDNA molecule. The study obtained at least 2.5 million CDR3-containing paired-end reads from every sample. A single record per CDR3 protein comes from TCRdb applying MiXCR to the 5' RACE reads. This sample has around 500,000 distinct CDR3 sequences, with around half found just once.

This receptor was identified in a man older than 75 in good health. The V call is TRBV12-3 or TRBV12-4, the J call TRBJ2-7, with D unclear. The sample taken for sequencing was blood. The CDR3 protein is CASRVSLDYEQYF. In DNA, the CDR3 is TGTGCCAGCAGGGTATCGTTGGACTACGAGCAGTACTTC.